This T cell receptor beta chain emerged from a study of beta chain features in type 1 diabetes. Whole-study context: Age, gender, cell numbers and subset yield matched between patients and controls. Study observations and caveats: TCRB CDR3 length was moderately but significantly reduced in all four CD4+ subsets of Type 1 diabetes patients.

Isolated RNA was reverse transcribed in full, so expressed TCRB transcripts were sequenced. Here immunoSEQ multiplex PCR was the method, and the copy in TCRdb shows in-frame clones only, minus some. The sample includes around 300,000 clones, about 7.8% of them seen just once. Purities over 95% were achieved in all sorted populations. This clone was observed once. The antigen is unknown. This CDR3 is 14 amino acids long. Trimming shortened V by 5 bases and J by 1 base, and 11 bases separated the two germline ends. CDR1 SNHLY and CDR2 FYNNEI come from the germline V gene. Sequencing was done on a sample of central memory CD4+ T cells from blood. The receptor comes from a young woman in good health. The rearrangement joins TRBV2 to TRBJ2-5, with D tentatively TRBD2 (5 bases). The CDR3 sequence: CASSSDLLQETQYF. CDR3 bases: TGTGCCAGCAGTTCGGACTTGCTCCAAGAGACCCAGTACTTC.